A selection of T cell receptor beta chains follows, all from one sample in a study of blood T cell repertoires in COVID-19. Clones were read by immunoSEQ multiplex PCR, and TCRdb kept only the in-frame ones, dropping some. The table includes about 89,000 clones, nearly 95% detected once. The sample comprised peripheral blood. These receptors were collected from a human donor with active COVID-19. The donor label of this sample is uncertain. Both conserved end residues are trimmed from each CDR3.

j_call v_call cdr3_aa
TRBJ2-3 TRBV7-8 ASSQSSDTQY
TRBJ1-5 TRBV27 ASSGQGYSNQPQH
TRBJ2-1 TRBV2 ASSEENSSTWKF
TRBJ2-2 TRBV5-1 ASSVTGGNTGELF
TRBJ1-5 TRBV28 ASSLGRPQH
TRBJ1-1 TRBV5-5 ASSFGTPGTEAF
TRBJ2-1 TRBV5-1 ASSLGPPTNEQF
TRBJ1-2 TRBV9 ASSVAIGRGDGYT
TRBJ2-1 TRBV3-1/TRBV3-2 ASSQGTGTGEQF
TRBJ2-1 TRBV19 ASSPGQGAGEQF
TRBJ2-3 TRBV6-5 ASAVAGARTDTQY
TRBJ2-7 TRBV5-1 ASSSDRGLWKY
TRBJ1-6 TRBV19 ASRKRQGLSPLH
TRBJ2-3 TRBV28 ASSPRGAGSDTQY
TRBJ2-7 TRBV6-5 ASSPPERARYEQY
TRBJ2-3 TRBV7-6 ASSGTSGDVDTQY
TRBJ2-3 TRBV9 ASSVATDTQY
TRBJ2-3 TRBV25-1 ASSVNPGQGGSDTQY
TRBJ2-3 TRBV20-1 SASTGRGTDTQY
TRBJ1-2 TRBV27 ASSTGTGGPFYGYT
TRBJ2-3 TRBV6-2/TRBV6-3 ASSLLSGSGFLDTQY
TRBJ1-5 TRBV2 ATKEDRAQPQH
TRBJ1-5 TRBV7-9 ASSLGPFGPRGNQPQH
TRBJ1-5 TRBV5-1 ASSLGGQGAYQPQH
TRBJ2-7 TRBV12-3/TRBV12-4 ASSGTGSHEQY
TRBJ2-7 TRBV5-1 ASSQDREGNEQY
TRBJ2-1 TRBV10-3 AISESIVVDNEQF
TRBJ2-3 TRBV6-5 ASTRAGNTQY
TRBJ2-7 TRBV7-2 ASSLFSSGSYEQY
TRBJ2-5 TRBV18 ASSPGQETQY
TRBJ2-5 TRBV19 ASTLRGTGETQY
TRBJ1-1 TRBV5-6 ASSFKNEGGVKAF
TRBJ2-3 TRBV7-9 ASSLTAGGNTQY
TRBJ2-7 TRBV11-3 ASSPGATSLSSYEQY
TRBJ2-3 TRBV3-1/TRBV3-2 ASSRPSGGFSTDTQY
TRBJ2-7 TRBV5-4 ASSSLKTGGEQY
TRBJ2-2 TRBV11-3 ASSLNSQGTGELF
TRBJ1-2 TRBV29-1 SAVGGRGGGYGYT
TRBJ1-3 TRBV5-6 ASSLGPGGLASGNTIY
TRBJ2-3 TRBV5-4 ASSLVLAGGRTDTQY
TRBJ1-6 TRBV3-1/TRBV3-2 ASSPGQVPNNSPLH
TRBJ1-3 TRBV11-3 ASSSFSGNTIY
TRBJ1-5 TRBV28 ASSWTGVYSNQPQH
TRBJ1-5 TRBV5-8 ASSFLAHNQPQH
TRBJ2-3 TRBV6-2/TRBV6-3 ASSFDRGVSDTQY
TRBJ2-2 TRBV3-1/TRBV3-2 ASSQRTGPGELF
TRBJ2-7 TRBV24-1 ATSDNCFELAGGPGYEQY
TRBJ2-2 TRBV7-6 ASSSTRGAPGELF
TRBJ1-1 TRBV19 ASSISVHTEAF
TRBJ2-7 TRBV28 ASSSSPGQGLGEQY
TRBJ2-3 TRBV7-2 ASSVAGGPDTQY
TRBJ2-5 TRBV10-3 AISESNLAGTQETQY
TRBJ2-5 TRBV7-9 AGGTSVASETQY
TRBJ2-7 TRBV7-2 ASSFPRDSLFEQY